What follows describes a single T cell receptor (beta chain). The data belong to a study of CD8 T cells in Susac syndrome. Reverse transcription of roughly 0.45 to 1 ug RNA was carried out with random hexamers. Using its own MiXCR run on the immunoSEQ multiplex PCR reads, TCRdb lists one record per CDR3 protein. The table records about 210,000 distinct CDR3 sequences, about 96% of them present only once. This TCR was recovered from a human donor with multiple sclerosis. Material: CD4+ T cells from PBMCs.

Here the CDR3 reads CASSQRSTTNEKLFF. CDR3 nucleotides: TGTGCCAGCAGCCAAAGATCGACAACTAATGAAAAACTGTTTTTT. This sequence joins TRBV14 and TRBJ1-4; D gene uncertain. Trimming left V 2 bases short and J 0 bases short, with 7 bases between. Germline lookup yields CDR1 SGHDN and CDR2 FVKESK. The CDR3 loop spans 15 amino acids.